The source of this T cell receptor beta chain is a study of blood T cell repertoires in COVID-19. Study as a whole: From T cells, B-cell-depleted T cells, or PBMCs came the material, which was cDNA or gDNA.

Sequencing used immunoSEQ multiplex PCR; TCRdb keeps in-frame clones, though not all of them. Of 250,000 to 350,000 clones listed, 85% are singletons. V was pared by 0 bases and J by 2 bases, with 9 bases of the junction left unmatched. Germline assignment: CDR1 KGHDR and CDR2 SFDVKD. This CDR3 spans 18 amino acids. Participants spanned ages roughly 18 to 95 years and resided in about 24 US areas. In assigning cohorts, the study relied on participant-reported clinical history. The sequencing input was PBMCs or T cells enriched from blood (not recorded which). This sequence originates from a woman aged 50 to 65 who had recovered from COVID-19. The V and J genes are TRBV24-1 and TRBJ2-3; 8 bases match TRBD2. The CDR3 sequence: CATSDLATSGSITDTQYF. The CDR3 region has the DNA TGTGCCACCAGTGATTTGGCAACTAGCGGCTCAATCACAGATACGCAGTATTTT.